This T cell receptor beta chain was identified in a study of blood T cell repertoires in COVID-19. In its sample, this clone was seen a few times. Method: immunoSEQ multiplex PCR; TCRdb's copy keeps in-frame clones and lacks some. The sample records over 150,000 clones, 88% being singletons. The J segment lost 1 base and the V segment lost 2 bases, leaving 10 bases of the junction unmatched. The germline CDR1 and CDR2 sequences are SGHVS and FQNEAQ. The CDR3 runs 17 residues. Specimen: peripheral blood. The V gene is TRBV7-8, the J gene TRBJ1-1; TRBD1 matches 7 bases. The sequence derives from a man aged 25-45 years with acute or convalescent COVID-19. The CDR3 loop is CASSLSRQGGSNTEAFF. The DNA of the CDR3 is TGTGCCAGCAGCTTATCCCGACAGGGTGGATCGAACACTGAAGCTTTCTTT.